This T cell receptor beta chain was captured in a study of OX40 agonist ivuxolimab in advanced cancers. As for the study in general: A male proportion of approximately 83% was recorded, with mean age approximately 57 years and range roughly 23 to 79.

This clone was seen a handful of times. Its antigen is still unknown. Notes on the study in general: Within 6 weeks, CD4+ and CD8+ blood T cells expanded clonally at 0.1 to 3.0 mg/kg.

The CDR3 has 15 amino acids. CDR1 and CDR2 (germline): MNHGY, SVAAGI. Trimming at V came to 5 bases and at J to 5 bases, leaving 8 bases not matched to a gene. The table came from immunoSEQ multiplex PCR; TCRdb's copy has only in-frame clones and leaves some out. Of 35,000 to 50,000 clones listed, more than 80% were seen once; the top ten hold approximately 2.4%. This clonotype was sampled from an adult with an advanced solid tumor such as melanoma, head and neck, liver or kidney cancer. Sample: CD4+ or CD8+ T cells sorted from blood, taken in a trial of the OX40 agonist ivuxolimab. This chain connects TRBV6-9 to TRBJ2-3; 9 bases fit TRBD2. CDR3 residues: CASSEIAGALDTQYF. DNA of the CDR3: TGTGCCAGCAGTGAGATAGCGGGAGCTTTAGATACGCAGTATTTT.